The 30 T cell receptor beta chains presented below share a single source sample, sequenced in a study of T cells in tumors after PD-1 blockade. The table came from immunoSEQ multiplex PCR; TCRdb's copy has only in-frame clones and leaves some out. The sample holds about 10,000 clones, approximately 61% seen once. Sequenced material: tumor tissue, taken after anti-PD-1 treatment. The source of these receptors is a human donor with basal cell carcinoma.

This clone appeared a few times. The chain has TRBV7-3 and TRBJ2-3; 10 nucleotides line up with TRBD2. With V trimmed by 4 bases and J by 4 bases, 11 bases remained unmatched. The V gene's germline CDR1 is SGHTA and CDR2 FQGTGA. This CDR3 comprises 17 residues. The CDR3 sequence: CASSSQPGAGGADTQYF. The CDR3 region has the DNA TGTGCCAGCAGCTCCCAACCAGGAGCGGGGGGGGCAGATACGCAGTATTTT.

The J gene is TRBJ2-2, the V gene TRBV5-1; TRBD2 matches at 9 bases. Germline V gene data show CDR1 as SGHRS and CDR2 as YFSETQ. The junction had 17 bases not matched to a gene; V was cut back by 10 bases and J by 1 base. This CDR3 contains 18 residues. CDR3 in amino acids: CAPSRILAGGMNTGELFF. The CDR3 DNA is TGCGCCCCCAGCCGGATACTCGCGGGGGGGATGAACACCGGGGAGCTGTTTTTT.

The chain combines TRBV3-1 (or the pseudogene TRBV3-2) with TRBJ2-2, with 8 bases aligning to TRBD1. V lost 6 bases, J lost 3 bases, and 6 bases stayed unmatched. The CDR3 contains 15 residues. Germline V gene sequence: CDR1 LGHDT, CDR2 YNNKEL (reference sequence). The CDR3 DNA reads TGTGCCAGCAGACCGCGACAGGGGTACACCGGGGAGCTGTTTTTT. Its translation is CASRPRQGYTGELFF.

V gene TRBV5-4 combines with J gene TRBJ1-1; 9 nucleotides align to TRBD1. Germline V gene data show CDR1 as SGHNT and CDR2 as YYREEE (reference sequence). The J segment lost 11 bases and the V segment lost 0 bases, leaving 8 bases of the junction unmatched. The CDR3 loop spans 14 amino acids. The CDR3 DNA reads as TGTGCCAGCAGCTTGGAGGGAGGGACAGGGTTCGCTTTCTTT. This translates into CASSLEGGTGFAFF.

By share, this clone counts as medium-sized. The genes are TRBV6-5 and TRBJ1-1, with D maybe TRBD1 (5 bases). The CDR3 sequence is 16 residues long. The germline V gene has CDR1 MNHEY and CDR2 SVGAGI. Trimming shortened V by 0 bases and J by 0 bases, and 11 bases separated the two germline ends. The DNA of the CDR3 is TGTGCCAGCAGTTACTCGACTTACAGGATGAACACTGAAGCTTTCTTT. Encoded protein: CASSYSTYRMNTEAFF.

This clone was picked up a small number of times. The J gene is TRBJ2-3, the V gene TRBV30, with D perhaps TRBD2 (7 bases). The V gene's germline CDR1 is GTSNPN and CDR2 SVGIG (reference sequence). This CDR3 has 15 residues. V was clipped by 4 bases and J by 3 bases, with 17 bases between them. The CDR3, as DNA: TGTGCCTGGAATAGGGGGGGCGCAGGAACAGATACGCAGTATTTT. It translates to CAWNRGGAGTDTQYF.

This sequence joins TRBV2 and TRBJ2-1, with D perhaps TRBD2 (6 bases). CDR1 and CDR2 (germline): SNHLY, FYNNEI. V gave up 8 bases and J gave up 8 bases, with 13 bases separating them. CDR3 length equals 12 residues. Here the CDR3 DNA reads TGTGCCAGCCGCCGGGACTCCTATGAGCAGTTCTTC. It translates to CASRRDSYEQFF.

This clone came up once. This chain joins TRBV7-9 and TRBJ2-3; D uncertain. This CDR3 contains 14 residues. Germline loops: CDR1 SEHNR, CDR2 FQNEAQ (reference sequence). The V and J ends lost 5 bases and 1 base respectively, with 10 bases between them. The CDR3: CASSRELGTDTQYF. CDR3 DNA: TGTGCCAGCAGCCGAGAGCTGGGCACAGATACGCAGTATTTT.

V usage is TRBV6-2 or TRBV6-3 and J usage is TRBJ2-5, with unresolved D. This CDR3 spans 14 amino acids. The V end was cut by 0 bases, the J end by 4 bases, with 9 bases between. Germline CDR1 reads MNHEY; CDR2 reads SVGEGT. As DNA, the CDR3 is TGTGCCAGCAGTTACTCGGGCGTTGGAGAGACCCAGTACTTC. Translation: CASSYSGVGETQYF.

This clone was detected a few times. The chain is built from TRBV2 and TRBJ2-3, with TRBD2 matching over 7 bases. Losses at the gene ends were 2 bases for V and 4 bases for J; bases not matched to a gene: 6. The CDR3 consists of 15 residues. Looked up from germline, CDR1 is SNHLY and CDR2 is FYNNEI. The CDR3 nucleotides are TGTGCCAGCAGTGAAACGCGGGGGAATTCAGATACGCAGTATTTT. The encoded protein is CASSETRGNSDTQYF.

The gene calls are TRBV18 and TRBJ2-3, with D possibly TRBD2 on 6 matching bases. The V gene lost 2 bases and the J gene lost 0 bases, with 9 bases spanning the gap. The CDR3 has 15 residues. CDR1 and CDR2 (germline): KGHSH, LQKENI. The CDR3 spells CASSPGLSSTDTQYF. CDR3 coding DNA: TGTGCCAGCTCACCAGGACTATCTAGCACAGATACGCAGTATTTT. Filled out from reference TRBV18 and TRBJ2-3, the complete variable domain reads NAGVMQNPRHLVRRRGQEARLRCSPMKGHSHVYWYRQLPEEGLKFMVYLQKENIIDESGMPKERFSAEFPKEGPSILRIQQVVRGDSAAYFCASSPGLSSTDTQYFGPGTRLTVL.

This chain links TRBV24-1 with TRBJ2-7, with TRBD2 identical over 7 bases. The CDR3 runs to 12 residues. V gave up 9 bases and J gave up 0 bases; unmatched junction bases: 1. Germline V gene data show CDR1 as KGHDR and CDR2 as SFDVKD. CDR3 nucleotide sequence: TGTGCCACCCGCGGGAGCTCCTACGAGCAGTACTTC. This translates into CATRGSSYEQYF.

The chain is built from TRBV7-9 and TRBJ1-2; D is perhaps TRBD1 (6 bases). The V gene's germline CDR1 is SEHNR and CDR2 FQNEAQ (reference sequence). The CDR3 length is 13 residues. Deletions cut 5 bases from V and 10 bases from J, with 17 bases between. The CDR3 is CASSDRTVLDYTF. For the CDR3, the DNA is TGTGCCAGCAGCGACCGGACAGTTCTTGACTACACCTTC.

This chain joins TRBV5-1 and TRBJ1-2; 9 positions match TRBD1. The V gene's germline CDR1 is SGHRS and CDR2 YFSETQ. Germline trimming cut 2 bases from V and 7 bases from J; bases unmatched to any gene: 12. This CDR3 has 16 residues. The CDR3 coding sequence is TGCGCCAGCAGCTTATCCGGGACAGGGCATTCCGGTGGCTACACCTTC. Its protein is CASSLSGTGHSGGYTF. Filled out from reference TRBV5-1 and TRBJ1-2, the complete variable domain reads KAGVTQTPRYLIKTRGQQVTLSCSPISGHRSVSWYQQTPGQGLQFLFEYFSETQRNKGNFPGRFSGRQFSNSRSEMNVSTLELGDSALYLCASSLSGTGHSGGYTFGSGTRLTVV.

The V call is TRBV5-8, the J call TRBJ2-3, with D perhaps TRBD1 (5 bases). The ends were cut back, 4 bases at V and 2 bases at J, with 14 bases in the middle. The CDR3 extends over 15 amino acids. Per the germline V gene, CDR1 is SGHTS and CDR2 is YDEGEE. This chain's CDR3 is CASSPDLGPTDTQYF. CDR3 DNA sequence: TGTGCCAGCAGCCCGGACCTGGGGCCCACAGATACGCAGTATTTT.

This clone was seen only a few times. The chain couples TRBV11-1 to TRBJ2-7; the D is unclear. Trimming shortened V by 3 bases and J by 1 base, and 4 bases separated the two germline ends. The CDR3 is 12 amino acids. Germline CDR1 reads SGHAT; CDR2 reads FQDESV (reference sequence). The CDR3 DNA follows: TGTGCCAGCAGCTTTGTATCCTACGAGCAGTACTTC. It yields the protein CASSFVSYEQYF.

This chain links TRBV19 with TRBJ1-2; D unclear. Trimming pared 0 bases from V and 10 bases from J, leaving 12 bases between. The germline V gene encodes CDR1 LNHDA and CDR2 SQIVND (reference sequence). The CDR3 sequence is 13 residues long. The CDR3 nucleotides read TGTGCCAGTAGTATAGAGAGAGGTGATGACTACACCTTC. Residues: CASSIERGDDYTF. The whole variable domain, filled in from reference TRBV19 and TRBJ1-2, reads DGGITQSPKYLFRKEGQNVTLSCEQNLNHDAMYWYRQDPGQGLRLIYYSQIVNDFQKGDIAEGYSVSREKKESFPLTVTSAQKNPTAFYLCASSIERGDDYTFGSGTRLTVV.

This rearrangement joins TRBV6-5 to TRBJ2-7, with D maybe TRBD2 (7 bases). The CDR3 has 15 residues. From germline, CDR1 is MNHEY and CDR2 SVGAGI. The germline V and J ends were trimmed by 2 bases and 3 bases, with 14 bases remaining between them. The CDR3 bases are TGTGCCAGCAGTTACAAGGCGGGGGCCGACTACGAGCAGTACTTC. This encodes CASSYKAGADYEQYF.

The J gene is TRBJ2-5, the V gene TRBV25-1; no reliable D call. Germline V lookup: CDR1 MGHDK, CDR2 SYGVNS. The V gene lost 5 bases and the J gene lost 1 base, with 8 bases spanning the gap. The CDR3 loop spans 13 amino acids. The chain's CDR3 is CASSTGSQETQYF. The CDR3 DNA is TGTGCCAGCAGTACGGGTTCCCAAGAGACCCAGTACTTC.

The rearrangement links TRBV7-2 to TRBJ2-7; 7 nucleotides match TRBD1. J lost 4 bases, V lost 1 base, and 4 bases had no gene match. CDR1 is SGHTA and CDR2 is FQGNSA in the germline V gene. The CDR3 length is 14 residues. CDR3 protein: CASSLEGGRYEQYF. The CDR3, as DNA: TGTGCCAGCAGCTTAGAAGGGGGCAGGTACGAGCAGTACTTC. Full variable domain (remainder filled in from reference TRBV7-2 and TRBJ2-7): GAGVSQSPSNKVTEKGKDVELRCDPISGHTALYWYRQSLGQGLEFLIYFQGNSAPDKSGLPSDRFSAERTGGSVSTLTIQRTQQEDSAVYLCASSLEGGRYEQYFGPGTRLTVT.

The chain recombines TRBV19 with TRBJ2-3, with a weak D call TRBD1 (6 bases). The CDR3 covers 12 residues. In germline, CDR1 is LNHDA, CDR2 SQIVND (reference sequence). V lost 7 bases and J lost 5, with 10 bases in between. CDR3 region: CASMLQGDTQYF. The CDR3 DNA sequence: TGTGCCAGTATGCTACAGGGAGATACGCAGTATTTT.

Comment on this clone: A read error may account for a junction end that differs from germline. This chain joins TRBV28 and TRBJ2-7, with D possibly being TRBD2 (5 bases). Germline CDR1 MDHEN, CDR2 SYDVKM. CDR3 length equals 15 residues. The CDR3 sequence is CASSLQGAGGPIEAF. Here the CDR3 DNA reads TGTGCCAGCAGTTTACAAGGAGCCGGAGGCCCAATAGAGGCGTTC.

CDR3 protein: CASSLETGLATEAFF. CDR3 DNA sequence: TGCGCCAGCAGCTTGGAGACAGGGTTAGCCACTGAAGCTTTCTTT. This chain uses TRBV5-1 with TRBJ1-1; 7 positions agree with TRBD1. V shed 0 bases, J shed 4 bases, and the junction held 6 bases outside the gene matches. The V gene's germline CDR1 is SGHRS and CDR2 YFSETQ. CDR3 length: 15 amino acids. Based on the CDR3 plus reference TRBV5-1 and TRBJ1-1, the full variable domain is KAGVTQTPRYLIKTRGQQVTLSCSPISGHRSVSWYQQTPGQGLQFLFEYFSETQRNKGNFPGRFSGRQFSNSRSEMNVSTLELGDSALYLCASSLETGLATEAFFGQGTRLTVV.

This clone was recorded a few times. The chain is built from TRBV9 and TRBJ1-6; D gene uncertain. The CDR3 runs to 16 residues. CDR1 SGDLS and CDR2 YYNGEE come from the germline V gene. Trimming left V 3 bases short and J 4 bases short, with 14 bases between. CDR3 coding DNA: TGTGCCAGCAGCGGGAGCTTCGCCGGATATAATTCACCCCTCCACTTT. It specifies CASSGSFAGYNSPLHF. Filled out from reference TRBV9 and TRBJ1-6, the complete variable domain reads DSGVTQTPKHLITATGQRVTLRCSPRSGDLSVYWYQQSLDQGLQFLIQYYNGEERAKGNILERFSAQQFPDLHSELNLSSLELGDSALYFCASSGSFAGYNSPLHFGNGTRLTVT.

This clone was picked up one time. CDR3 residues: CASSPGGSRGSSLNTEAFF. The CDR3 bases are TGCGCCAGCAGCCCCGGGGGCTCGAGAGGATCCAGCCTGAACACTGAAGCTTTCTTT. The J gene is TRBJ1-1, the V gene TRBV4-1, with D perhaps matching TRBD1 (6 bases). The germline V gene has CDR1 MGHRA and CDR2 YSYEKL. The CDR3 is 19 residues long. V gave up 4 bases and J gave up 0 bases, with 24 bases separating them.

The rearrangement links TRBV13 to TRBJ1-6; unclear D gene. CDR1 is PRHDT, CDR2 FYEKMQ, per germline (reference sequence). This CDR3 spans 14 amino acids. V was trimmed by 4 bases and J by 8 bases, leaving 12 bases between them. CDR3 in DNA: TGTGCCAGCAGCTGGGGAATTAAAGATTCACCCCTCCACTTT. It is translated as CASSWGIKDSPLHF.

The genes are TRBV7-6 and TRBJ2-1, with a possible D match to TRBD2 (6 bases). Trimming left V 6 bases short and J 4 bases short, with 10 bases between. Germline loops: CDR1 SGHVS, CDR2 FNYEAQ. The CDR3 is made up of 13 amino acids. Here the CDR3 reads CASRGTSYNEQFF. CDR3 bases: TGTGCCAGCAGAGGGACTTCTTACAATGAGCAGTTCTTC.

The chain combines TRBV11-3 with TRBJ1-3; D remains ambiguous. The germline V gene encodes CDR1 SGHNT and CDR2 YENEEA. Trimming removed 2 bases at V and 1 base at J, with 12 bases between. This CDR3 region has 16 residues. The CDR3 nucleotides are TGTGCCAGCAGCTTACCCCCGGGAGTATCTGGAAACACCATATATTTT. It specifies CASSLPPGVSGNTIYF.

This clone was detected only a few times. The chain couples TRBV12-2 to TRBJ2-1; TRBD2 was called by the table and not checked on the DNA. TRBV12-2 is annotated as a pseudogene. The CDR3 is 16 amino acids. The CDR3 is CASRRDSTFEDNEQFF. Here the CDR3 DNA reads TGTGCAAGTCGCCGGGACTCTACGTTTGAGGACAATGAGCAGTTCTTC.

This clone has a single count. V usage is TRBV2 and J usage is TRBJ2-7; D call uncertain. The V gene's germline CDR1 is SNHLY and CDR2 FYNNEI. The germline V and J ends were trimmed by 3 bases and 1 base, with 10 bases remaining between them. The CDR3 loop spans 14 amino acids. Here the CDR3 reads CASSELVVSYEQYF. CDR3 coding DNA: TGTGCCAGCAGTGAGTTGGTAGTATCCTACGAGCAGTACTTC.